The clone carrying this T cell receptor (beta chain) was counted at least ten times. This sample stems from a study of shared clonotypes between healthy human individuals. Produced via immunoSEQ multiplex PCR; TCRdb's table is partial and in-frame only. This table has roughly 300,000 clones, roughly 80% appearing once. CDR3 length equals 15 residues. Germline loops: CDR1 SGHNT, CDR2 YYREEE (reference sequence). Trimming took 3 bases from V and 5 from J, leaving 17 bases between them. This sequence joins TRBV5-4 and TRBJ1-2; a weak D match, TRBD1 (5 bases). The sequenced sample consisted of memory CD4+ T cells sorted from blood. Subset here: CD45RA-negative fraction. The receptor's source is a man aged 25-40 years in good health. CDR3 sequence reads: CASSSPKQGWYGYTF. The DNA for the CDR3 is TGTGCCAGCAGCTCCCCAAAGCAGGGCTGGTATGGCTACACCTTC.